These 23 T cell receptor beta chains share one sample of origin, sequenced in a study of shared clonotypes between healthy human individuals. Generated by immunoSEQ multiplex PCR, the TCRdb table keeps only in-frame clones and is missing some. This table holds 500,000 or so clones, 95% to 96% found once. The sample consisted of naive CD4+ T cells sorted from blood. Indicated subset: CD45RA+ positively selected. These receptors all stem from a woman aged 30 to 39 in good health.

The chain uses TRBV28 and TRBJ1-3; D possibly corresponds to TRBD1 (6 bases). In germline, CDR1 is MDHEN, CDR2 SYDVKM. V lost 5 bases and J lost 4, with 18 bases in between. The CDR3 loop spans 16 amino acids. In DNA form, the CDR3 reads TGTGCCAGCAGTGGCCCGAGGGGGGCGGGAGGAAACACCATATATTTT. Protein sequence: CASSGPRGAGGNTIYF.

V usage is TRBV19 and J usage is TRBJ2-1; TRBD1 matches 12 bases. Looked up from germline, CDR1 is LNHDA and CDR2 is SQIVND (reference sequence). The CDR3 length is 20 residues. J lost 0 bases, V lost 4 bases, and 13 bases had no gene match. The CDR3: CASSTPWGTGGLSSYNEQFF. CDR3 bases: TGTGCCAGTAGTACCCCTTGGGGGACAGGGGGCTTAAGCTCCTACAATGAGCAGTTCTTC.

CDR3 residues: CAWSVHRQGSAEQYF. CDR3 nucleotides: TGTGCCTGGAGTGTACATCGACAGGGATCGGCCGAGCAGTACTTC. This chain connects TRBV30 to TRBJ2-7; the match to TRBD1 covers 7 bases. V lost 0 bases and J lost 6; bases outside the gene matches: 11. Germline CDR1 reads GTSNPN; CDR2 reads SVGIG (reference sequence). The CDR3 totals 15 residues.

V usage is TRBV7-9 and J usage is TRBJ2-7; no clear D. The germline V gene encodes CDR1 SEHNR and CDR2 FQNEAQ (reference sequence). CDR3 length equals 12 residues. The V gene lost 3 bases and the J gene lost 2 bases, with 5 bases spanning the gap. The CDR3 sequence: CASSFRPYEQYF. The CDR3 bases are TGTGCCAGCAGCTTCCGGCCCTACGAGCAGTACTTC.

The chain links TRBV5-8 to TRBJ1-5; unclear D gene. The CDR3 runs 15 residues. V was pared by 4 bases and J by 7 bases, with 18 bases between. In germline, CDR1 is SGHTS, CDR2 YDEGEE. The CDR3 sequence is CASSARIGPPQPQHF. The DNA of the CDR3 is TGTGCCAGCAGCGCCCGGATAGGCCCGCCCCAGCCCCAGCATTTT.

The J gene is TRBJ2-7, the V gene TRBV5-1, with D maybe TRBD1 (7 bases). Deletions cut 0 bases from V and 6 bases from J, with 10 bases between. CDR3 length equals 13 residues. Looked up from germline, CDR1 is SGHRS and CDR2 is YFSETQ. The CDR3 nucleotides are TGCGCCAGCAGCTTGGCCCAGGGGGGCGAGCAGTACTTC. Translation gives CASSLAQGGEQYF. Complete variable domain (other parts from reference TRBV5-1 and TRBJ2-7): KAGVTQTPRYLIKTRGQQVTLSCSPISGHRSVSWYQQTPGQGLQFLFEYFSETQRNKGNFPGRFSGRQFSNSRSEMNVSTLELGDSALYLCASSLAQGGEQYFGPGTRLTVT.

The J gene is TRBJ2-7, the V gene TRBV28; TRBD2 might be the D (5 bases). V dropped 4 bases and J dropped 0 bases, with 13 bases sitting between them. Per the germline V gene, CDR1 is MDHEN and CDR2 is SYDVKM. The CDR3 length is 15 residues. CDR3 DNA sequence: TGTGCCAGCAGTTCCGAGGGCCAGAGCTCCTACGAGCAGTACTTC. Translated: CASSSEGQSSYEQYF.

The chain uses TRBV28 and TRBJ1-2, with no clear D. Per the germline V gene, CDR1 is MDHEN and CDR2 is SYDVKM. V lost 2 bases to trimming and J lost 4 bases, with 11 bases between them. This CDR3 is built from 14 residues. In DNA, the CDR3 is TGTGCCAGCAGTTTAACCCCAGAAGTCTATGGCTACACCTTC. This sequence encodes CASSLTPEVYGYTF.

The chain combines TRBV28 with TRBJ1-1; the match to TRBD1 covers 9 bases. Germline V gene lookup returns CDR1 MDHEN and CDR2 SYDVKM. The CDR3 contains 13 residues. The V and J ends lost 5 bases and 9 bases, in that order; junction bases with no gene match: 7. The CDR3 protein is CASSEGQGGKAFF. The CDR3 DNA is TGTGCCAGCAGTGAGGGACAGGGAGGAAAAGCTTTCTTT.

This clone was seen more than once but under ten times. CDR3 amino acids: CAPEGGYTF. The CDR3 DNA follows: TGTGCCCCGGAGGGAGGCTACACCTTC. The chain is built from TRBV15 and TRBJ1-2, with D unclear. V was shortened by 11 bases and J by 8 bases, with 9 bases between the two germline ends. The CDR3 totals 9 residues. From germline, CDR1 is LNHNV and CDR2 YYDKDF (reference sequence).

CDR3 in DNA: TGTGCCAGCAGTCGTAATGGGGGTGACGAGCAGTACTTC. As protein: CASSRNGGDEQYF. The rearrangement links TRBV27 to TRBJ2-7, with D perhaps TRBD1 or TRBD2 (5 bases each). The CDR3 has 13 amino acids. The V and J ends lost 5 bases and 5 bases respectively, with 13 bases between them. Germline lookup yields CDR1 MNHEY and CDR2 SMNVEV (reference sequence).

This clone appeared once. The chain combines TRBV5-1 with TRBJ1-1; a weak D match, TRBD1 (5 bases). Between the trimmed V and J ends, which lost 5 bases and 4 bases, there was a span of 15 bases. Germline CDR1 SGHRS, CDR2 YFSETQ. This CDR3 has 14 amino acids. CDR3 sequence: CASRSSGQGTEAFF. For the CDR3, the DNA is TGCGCCAGCAGATCATCTGGGCAGGGCACTGAAGCTTTCTTT.

The chain carries TRBV27 and TRBJ1-5, with 7 positions matching TRBD1. Germline V gives CDR1 MNHEY, CDR2 SMNVEV (reference sequence). The CDR3 length is 15 residues. V lost 6 bases, J lost 10 bases, and 15 bases stayed unmatched. Here the CDR3 DNA reads TGTGCCAGCAGATTTGTGGGACAGAGTATTCAACCCCAGCATTTT. Its translation: CASRFVGQSIQPQHF.

The chain carries TRBV11-2 and TRBJ2-7, with D perhaps TRBD2 (6 bases). This CDR3 has 13 residues. The V gene lost 3 bases and the J gene lost 3 bases, with 9 bases spanning the gap. Germline V lookup: CDR1 SGHAT, CDR2 FQNNGV. The CDR3 reads CASSFAGLYEQYF. CDR3 sequence (DNA): TGTGCCAGCAGCTTTGCGGGGCTCTACGAGCAGTACTTC.

The V call is TRBV30, the J call TRBJ2-4; possibly TRBD2 for D (5 bases). CDR1 and CDR2 (germline): GTSNPN, SVGIG (reference sequence). This CDR3 comprises 13 residues. Trimming cost V 1 base and J 3 bases, with 7 bases left between them. CDR3 DNA sequence: TGTGCCTGGAGTGGAGGGCACAAAAACATTCAGTACTTC. Its protein product is CAWSGGHKNIQYF.

The rearrangement joins TRBV11-2 to TRBJ1-5, with D tentatively TRBD1 (6 bases). This CDR3 is built from 14 residues. Trimming removed 10 bases from V and 1 base from J, with 14 bases in between. CDR1 is SGHAT and CDR2 is FQNNGV in the germline V gene. DNA of the CDR3: TGTGCCATCAATACAGGGATAAGCAATCAGCCCCAGCATTTT. It encodes CAINTGISNQPQHF.

The chain joins TRBV27 to TRBJ1-1; 7 positions match TRBD1. The germline gives CDR1 MNHEY, CDR2 SMNVEV (reference sequence). The CDR3 runs 16 residues. After removal of 2 bases from V and 0 bases from J, the junction contained 6 bases not matched to a gene. The CDR3 DNA reads as TGTGCCAGCAGTTTAAGGGGGCTAATTATGAACACTGAAGCTTTCTTT. It codes for CASSLRGLIMNTEAFF.

The chain is built from TRBV7-9 and TRBJ1-4; TRBD1 aligns across 9 bases. CDR3 length: 15 amino acids. Per the germline V gene, CDR1 is SEHNR and CDR2 is FQNEAQ (reference sequence). V lost 6 bases and J lost 0; bases outside the gene matches: 2. CDR3 loop: CASSGQGTTNEKLFF. The CDR3 coding sequence is TGTGCCAGCAGTGGACAGGGGACAACTAATGAAAAACTGTTTTTT.

V usage is TRBV5-4 and J usage is TRBJ1-4; D possibly corresponds to TRBD1 (6 bases). The CDR3 runs 14 residues. Deletions cut 6 bases from V and 4 bases from J, with 13 bases between. CDR1 is SGHNT, CDR2 YYREEE, per germline (reference sequence). The CDR3 DNA sequence: TGTGCCAGCACCTGGGAACAGGGTAATGAAAAACTGTTTTTT. This codes for CASTWEQGNEKLFF.

This chain uses TRBV5-1 with TRBJ2-5; TRBD1 agrees at 8 bases. J lost 10 bases, V lost 4 bases, and 9 bases had no gene match. The CDR3 is 13 amino acids. CDR1 and CDR2 (germline): SGHRS, YFSETQ. CDR3 in DNA: TGCGCCAGCAGCCATACAGGGGGAGGTGACCAGTACTTC. Translation: CASSHTGGGDQYF.

J is TRBJ2-5 and V is TRBV5-4; 8 bases agree with TRBD2. V trimming: 4 bases; J trimming: 5 bases; junction bases outside the gene matches: 13. This CDR3 is built from 16 residues. The germline CDR1 and CDR2 sequences are SGHNT and YYREEE (reference sequence). The CDR3 reads CASSPRSGEPRETQYF. CDR3 DNA: TGTGCCAGCAGCCCGCGTAGCGGGGAACCCCGGGAGACCCAGTACTTC. Variable domain in full (rest from reference TRBV5-4 and TRBJ2-5): ETGVTQSPTHLIKTRGQQVTLRCSSQSGHNTVSWYQQALGQGPQFIFQYYREEENGRGNFPPRFSGLQFPNYSSELNVNALELDDSALYLCASSPRSGEPRETQYFGPGTRLLVL.

The chain links TRBV10-2 to TRBJ2-6; D ambiguous. Germline CDR1 WSHSY, CDR2 SAAADI. The CDR3 spans 16 residues. The CDR3 DNA reads as TGCGCGAGCGCCAAATGGGAACAGCCTGGGGCCAACGTCCTGACTTTC. This gives the protein CASAKWEQPGANVLTF.

This clone has a single count. The gene calls are TRBV30 and TRBJ2-2; the D call may be TRBD1 or TRBD2 (5 bases each). The CDR3 sequence is 15 residues long. Trimming cost V 1 base and J 5 bases, with 14 bases left between them. Germline-derived CDR1 and CDR2 are GTSNPN and SVGIG (reference sequence). The CDR3, as DNA: TGTGCCTGGAGTGCCGCCTTGTGGGGGACCGGGGAGCTGTTTTTT. This gives the protein CAWSAALWGTGELFF.